This entry describes one T cell receptor (beta chain). No antigen is known for it. Qualities for individual bases were not recorded, and no much larger clone is one base off. A distance of 13 bases separates the germline ends of V and J, which lose 5 bases and 4 bases respectively. There are 14 amino acids in the CDR3, from cysteine to phenylalanine inclusive. Left in the record is the CDR3 DNA by itself, 42 bases read in frame from the first base. As encoded in the germline V gene (reference sequence), CDR1 is MNHEY while CDR2 is SMNVEV. Libraries came from the immunoSEQ multiplex PCR assay. RNA was extracted from all samples and reverse transcribed into cDNA as template for TCR sequencing. SuperScript III was used for first-strand cDNA synthesis, primed with a 2:1 mix of oligo-dT and random hexamers. Amplification bias was assessed with a synthetic immune receptor repertoire, and residual bias was removed computationally. In the paper's pipeline: Raw reads were preprocessed for error removal, and CDR3 was defined according to IMGT conventions as running from the conserved cysteine to phenylalanine. Clonality was computed by normalizing Shannon entropy by log2 of the number of productive unique TCRs and subtracting the result from 1. Whether each scalp clone was CD4 or CD8 was inferred by checking scalp TCRbeta sequences against the CD4 and CD8 repertoires from sorted blood. Not all clones reach the TCRdb copy of this immuneACCESS table, which keeps in-frame sequences only. Checked studies attribute under half of the gap to unresolved V genes and leave the rest unexplained. From that table come the V and J calls and clone size; the DNA was used to work out D and trimming. The sample table holds about 150,000 clones, of which around 50% were seen once. In total, the top ten clones hold around 19% of the sample.

This sample was included in a study of CD8+ T cells in alopecia areata (dated by TCRdb to the late 2010s). In the study overall: The treated patients, all with moderate-to-severe alopecia areata, were enrolled in an open-label pilot trial of oral tofacitinib given at 5 to 10 mg twice daily. Tofacitinib was administered for 6 to 18 months, and 6 months of follow-up off drug were then conducted to assess delayed response and recurrence. To study T cell clonal expansion in alopecia areata, the researchers applied high-throughput TCRbeta sequencing to both the C3H/HeJ mouse model and human patients. Scalp tissue and sorted CD4+ and CD8+ peripheral blood T cells from patchy and totalis/universalis alopecia areata patients and from healthy controls were covered by human TCRbeta sequencing. Biopsies were taken from tofacitinib-treated patients at baseline and again at 4 and 24 weeks into treatment, and several of those patients also had a later scalp biopsy. Scalp clonality was compared across normal scalp (n=4), patchy alopecia areata scalp (n=8), and alopecia totalis/universalis scalp (n=8). RNA was obtained with the PAXgene miRNA kit for fixed scalp, the miRNeasy kit for PBMCs, and the RNeasy kit for mouse skin. Amplification of TCRbeta CDR3 regions was done by immunoSEQ multiplex PCR using 35 Vbeta forward primers and 13 Jbeta reverse primers. What the work shows at the level of the full study, not this receptor alone: Unlike mouse skin, which is dominated by gammadelta T cells, normal human skin has resident alphabeta T cells that are also sequenced, and this complicates analysis of the scalp TCR repertoire. Lesional scalp, especially in alopecia totalis/universalis, showed higher clonality and more expanded CD8+ clones than normal scalp, suggesting antigenic drive. Compared with mice, TCR sequences shared between patients were less clear, possibly partly because of HLA diversity across the patient population.

According to the study, the label for this sample's time point signals: baseline before oral tofacitinib. Lesional scalp punch biopsies and peripheral blood were collected from alopecia areata patients. PBMCs were isolated by density centrifugation and stained for CD3, CD4 and CD8, after which CD4+ and CD8+ T cells were sorted on a FACSAria. This sequence uses TRBV27 and TRBJ2-3; a confident D gene designation cannot be given. This TCR was sampled from a human donor with alopecia areata. Here the sequenced sample was CD8+ T cells sorted from blood, taken at week 0. CDR3 reads: CASSGRPGPDTQYF. Read as DNA, the sequence is TGTGCCAGCAGTGGCAGGCCTGGCCCAGATACGCAGTATTTT.